A single sample gave rise to the 18 T cell receptor beta chains below, sequenced in a study of Ad26.COV2.S vaccination and SARS-CoV-2 variants. As to treatment: over 15 received Ad26.COV2.S at low or high dose, single or two shots; about 5 received placebo; per-sample allocation not given. Samples were taken on day 63 after the first vaccine or placebo injection. Produced via immunoSEQ multiplex PCR; TCRdb's table is partial and in-frame only. The sample has about 350,000 clones; around nine tenths are singletons. This specimen consisted of peripheral blood, obtained in a trial of Ad26.COV2.S vaccine versus placebo. All receptors come from a person between 18 and 65 years old who received the Ad26.COV2.S COVID-19 vaccine or a placebo.

Here the CDR3 reads CASSADTLNSPLHF. The CDR3 region has the DNA TGCGCCAGCAGCGCGGACACTCTTAATTCACCCCTCCACTTT. The genes are TRBV5-1 and TRBJ1-6; possibly TRBD1 for D (5 bases). The CDR3 covers 14 residues. Trimming shortened V by 4 bases and J by 6 bases, and 11 bases separated the two germline ends. Germline CDR1 and CDR2: SGHRS and YFSETQ.

V gene TRBV5-1 combines with J gene TRBJ2-5; D is possibly TRBD2 (6 bases). Trimming removed 1 base from V and 5 bases from J, with 9 bases in between. The CDR3 loop spans 13 amino acids. Germline V gene sequence: CDR1 SGHRS, CDR2 YFSETQ. DNA of the CDR3: TGCGCCAGCAGCTTGTCTAGCGCGGAGACCCAGTACTTC. Amino acids: CASSLSSAETQYF.

The chain combines TRBV10-1 with TRBJ1-1; D unclear. V lost 3 bases and J 0 bases, leaving 2 bases between the germline ends. Germline assignment: CDR1 WNHNN and CDR2 SYGVQD (reference sequence). The CDR3 loop spans 12 amino acids. The CDR3: CASSDMNTEAFF. The CDR3 DNA reads TGCGCCAGCAGTGACATGAACACTGAAGCTTTCTTT.

The CDR3 nucleotides read TGCGCCAGCAGCCAAGACGAAAGACAGGTCTATGGCTACACCTTC. Translating gives CASSQDERQVYGYTF. The chain combines TRBV4-3 with TRBJ1-2; a possible D gene is TRBD1 (6 bases). This CDR3 is 15 amino acids long. The ends were cut back, 0 bases at V and 4 bases at J, with 12 bases in the middle. Per germline, CDR1 LGHNA and CDR2 YSLEER.

This sequence joins TRBV9 and TRBJ1-2; 12 nucleotides match TRBD1. Germline CDR1 reads SGDLS; CDR2 reads YYNGEE. CDR3 length: 15 amino acids. V gave up 4 bases and J gave up 4 bases; unmatched junction bases: 5. The CDR3 sequence is CASSQGTGGVYGYTF. CDR3 bases: TGTGCCAGCAGCCAAGGGACAGGGGGCGTCTATGGCTACACCTTC.

V and J are TRBV15 and TRBJ1-1; 8 bases are a match to TRBD1. V was pared by 2 bases and J by 2 bases, with 4 bases of the junction left unmatched. This CDR3 region has 15 residues. Looked up from germline, CDR1 is LNHNV and CDR2 is YYDKDF (reference sequence). Written as DNA, the CDR3 is TGTGCCACCAGCAGAAGACAGGGGCGCAACACTGAAGCTTTCTTT. This translates into CATSRRQGRNTEAFF. The whole variable domain, remainder taken from reference TRBV15 and TRBJ1-1, is DAMVIQNPRYQVTQFGKPVTLSCSQTLNHNVMYWYQQKSSQAPKLLFHYYDKDFNNEADTPDNFQSRRPNTSFCFLDIRSPGLGDTAMYLCATSRRQGRNTEAFFGQGTRLTVV.

The V and J genes are TRBV20-1 and TRBJ2-7, with TRBD1 as a possible D gene (7 bases). The length of the CDR3 is 11 residues. Trimming left V 5 bases short and J 3 bases short, with 8 bases between. Germline values: CDR1 DFQATT, CDR2 SNEGSKA (reference sequence). CDR3 residues: CSAQGGYEQYF. CDR3 bases: TGCAGTGCTCAGGGGGGCTACGAGCAGTACTTC.

The rearrangement uses TRBV7-9 and TRBJ1-5, with 10 positions matching TRBD1. CDR3 length: 15 amino acids. The V gene end was trimmed by 5 bases and the J gene end by 9 bases; junction bases not matched to a gene: 10. The germline CDR1 and CDR2 sequences are SEHNR and FQNEAQ (reference sequence). CDR3 region: CASSADRGPAGPQHF. In nucleotides, the CDR3 is TGTGCCAGCAGCGCCGACAGGGGGCCCGCAGGGCCCCAGCATTTT. The full variable domain, completed using reference TRBV7-9 and TRBJ1-5, is DTGVSQNPRHKITKRGQNVTFRCDPISEHNRLYWYRQTLGQGPEFLTYFQNEAQLEKSRLLSDRFSAERPKGSFSTLEIQRTEQGDSAMYLCASSADRGPAGPQHFGDGTRLSIL.

The V gene is TRBV11-2, the J gene TRBJ2-1; TRBD2 agrees at 12 bases. This CDR3 spans 14 amino acids. Germline V lookup: CDR1 SGHAT, CDR2 FQNNGV. J was trimmed by 12 bases and V by 5 bases; bases with no gene match: 8. The CDR3 sequence: CASSGQTSGSTQFF. The CDR3 bases are TGTGCCAGCAGCGGACAGACTAGCGGGAGTACGCAGTTCTTC.

The chain links TRBV21-1 to TRBJ2-5; the listed D gene, TRBD1, was not tested against the DNA. TRBV21-1 is noted as a pseudogene. This CDR3 has 14 amino acids. The CDR3 reads CASSTDSDQETQYF. The CDR3 DNA is TGTGCCAGCAGCACCGACAGTGACCAAGAGACCCAGTACTTC.

This sequence joins TRBV19 and TRBJ2-1; tentatively, D is TRBD2 (6 bases). CDR3 length: 15 amino acids. Looked up from germline, CDR1 is LNHDA and CDR2 is SQIVND (reference sequence). The germline V and J ends were trimmed by 6 bases and 0 bases, with 12 bases remaining between them. CDR3 sequence reads: CASSYRDFSYNEQFF. In nucleotides, the CDR3 is TGTGCCAGTAGCTACCGGGACTTCTCCTACAATGAGCAGTTCTTC.

V gene TRBV12-3 or TRBV12-4 combines with J gene TRBJ1-3; weak D call: TRBD1 (5 bases). V lost 11 bases, J lost 2 bases, and 13 bases lay in between. The CDR3 contains 13 residues. The CDR3 loop is CAGGTGAGNTIYF. DNA for the CDR3: TGTGCCGGGGGGACGGGCGCTGGAAACACCATATATTTT.

The genes are TRBV7-2 and TRBJ1-5, with 10 positions matching TRBD1. V was pared by 6 bases and J by 3 bases, with 5 bases of the junction left unmatched. This CDR3 region has 15 residues. Germline V gene sequence: CDR1 SGHTA, CDR2 FQGNSA. In DNA form, the CDR3 reads TGTGCCAGCAGGGGTGGGACAGGGGTCAATCAGCCCCAGCATTTT. Protein sequence: CASRGGTGVNQPQHF.

The chain uses TRBV10-3 and TRBJ1-2; D not certain. The CDR3 extends over 13 amino acids. Trimming stripped 4 bases from V and 2 bases from J, with 8 bases between. Per germline, CDR1 ENHRY and CDR2 SYGVKD. The CDR3, as DNA: TGTGCCATCAGTGTAGGCAGAAACTATGGCTACACCTTC. It encodes CAISVGRNYGYTF.

This clone was counted once. J is TRBJ2-2 and V is TRBV12-5; 9 bases map to TRBD2. V was pared by 0 bases and J by 6 bases, with 8 bases of the junction left unmatched. CDR3 length equals 17 residues. Germline V CDR1 and CDR2: LGHNT, FRNRAP. Here the CDR3 DNA reads TGTGCTAGTGGTTTGGTACTTTTAGCGGGAGTCCCCGGGGAGCTGTTTTTT. This encodes CASGLVLLAGVPGELFF.

The chain employs TRBV19 and TRBJ2-5; no clear D. The CDR3 is 13 residues long. Per germline, CDR1 LNHDA and CDR2 SQIVND (reference sequence). With 4 bases removed from V and 3 bases from J, the gap between germline ends came to 9 bases. CDR3 nucleotides: TGTGCCAGTAGTACCCGAACAAAAGAGACCCAGTACTTC. Its translation is CASSTRTKETQYF. The entire variable domain, with the rest obtained from reference TRBV19 and TRBJ2-5, is as follows: DGGITQSPKYLFRKEGQNVTLSCEQNLNHDAMYWYRQDPGQGLRLIYYSQIVNDFQKGDIAEGYSVSREKKESFPLTVTSAQKNPTAFYLCASSTRTKETQYFGPGTRLLVL.

This clone has a single count. The rearrangement uses TRBV10-3 and TRBJ1-5, with 8 bases fitting TRBD1. There are 14 residues in the CDR3. Per the germline V gene, CDR1 is ENHRY and CDR2 is SYGVKD. The V segment lost 4 bases and the J segment 7 bases; nucleotides outside the gene matches: 6. The CDR3: CAISGAGGEQPQHF. CDR3 sequence (DNA): TGTGCCATCAGTGGGGCAGGGGGCGAACAGCCCCAGCATTTT.

V and J are TRBV5-1 and TRBJ1-1, with no clear D. The CDR3 extends over 11 amino acids. Germline V CDR1 and CDR2: SGHRS, YFSETQ. V was cut by 3 bases and J by 9 bases, with 9 bases left in between. The chain's CDR3 is CASSSEHQAFF. In nucleotides, the CDR3 is TGCGCCAGCAGCTCAGAACATCAAGCTTTCTTT.